This is a list of T cell receptor beta chains from one sample in a study of blood T cell repertoires in COVID-19. Clones were sequenced by immunoSEQ multiplex PCR, and TCRdb holds only the in-frame ones, with some missing. The sample has tens of thousands of clones; 70% to 80% are singletons. Specimen: peripheral blood. The source of these receptors is a man between 65 and 79 years old with active or convalescent COVID-19. The CDR3 runs from the conserved cysteine through the conserved F or W. The order of the fields is D gene, clone size, V gene, J gene, CDR3 protein, CDR3 DNA. D genes are given only for firm matches. The size field is filled for only some rows; it gives once, few, many or a size class.

D: NA; size: NA; V: TRBV2; J: TRBJ2-2; CDR3: CASSERGDSRTGELFF; DNA: TGTGCCAGCAGTGAGCGGGGGGACAGTAGGACCGGGGAGCTGTTTTTT
D: NA; size: NA; V: TRBV6-4; J: TRBJ1-6; CDR3: CASRLQGDYNSPLHF; DNA: TGTGCCAGCAGGCTACAGGGTGACTATAATTCACCCCTCCACTTT
D: NA; size: NA; V: TRBV30; J: TRBJ1-4; CDR3: CACGGTGDEKLFF; DNA: TGTGCTTGCGGGGGGACGGGCGATGAAAAACTGTTTTTT
D: NA; size: few; V: TRBV5-4; J: TRBJ1-3; CDR3: CASSLDSRTGNTIYF; DNA: TGTGCCAGCAGCTTGGATAGCAGAACTGGAAACACCATATATTTT
D: NA; size: NA; V: TRBV30; J: TRBJ2-5; CDR3: CAWSAPRMTETQYF; DNA: TGTGCCTGGAGTGCGCCGCGAATGACTGAGACCCAGTACTTC
D: TRBD1; size: NA; V: TRBV11-2; J: TRBJ1-3; CDR3: CASSLERTGNHSGNTIYF; DNA: TGTGCCAGCAGCTTAGAACGGACAGGGAACCACTCTGGAAACACCATATATTTT
D: NA; size: NA; V: TRBV30; J: TRBJ1-3; CDR3: CAWSVPGSGNTIYF; DNA: TGTGCCTGGAGCGTCCCCGGGTCGGGAAACACCATATATTTT
D: NA; size: NA; V: TRBV5-1; J: TRBJ1-1; CDR3: CASSGKAGRMNTEAFF; DNA: TGCGCCAGCAGCGGGAAGGCAGGGCGCATGAACACTGAAGCTTTCTTT
D: TRBD2; size: NA; V: TRBV5-1; J: TRBJ2-1; CDR3: CASSLPLAGNYNEQFF; DNA: TGCGCCAGCAGCTTGCCTCTAGCGGGGAACTACAATGAGCAGTTCTTC
D: TRBD1; size: NA; V: TRBV6-5; J: TRBJ2-7; CDR3: CASRGTGATYEQYF; DNA: TGTGCCAGCAGAGGGACAGGGGCAACCTACGAGCAGTACTTC
D: NA; size: NA; V: TRBV2; J: TRBJ2-7; CDR3: CASKHEPSSYEQYF; DNA: TGTGCCAGCAAGCACGAACCTAGCTCCTACGAGCAGTACTTC
D: TRBD1; size: NA; V: TRBV3-1/TRBV3-2; J: TRBJ2-6; CDR3: CASTTGAGANVLTF; DNA: TGTGCCAGCACTACAGGGGCTGGGGCCAACGTCCTGACTTTC
D: NA; size: NA; V: TRBV6-5; J: TRBJ1-5; CDR3: CASSYSWPSNQPQHF; DNA: TGTGCCAGCAGTTACTCGTGGCCGAGCAATCAGCCCCAGCATTTT
D: TRBD2; size: NA; V: TRBV5-3; J: TRBJ2-7; CDR3: CARRELAGGIYEQYF; DNA: TGTGCCAGAAGAGAACTAGCGGGGGGCATCTACGAGCAGTACTTC
D: NA; size: NA; V: TRBV23-1; J: TRBJ2-7; CDR3: CASSPLSGQYF; DNA: TGCGCCAGCAGCCCCTTAAGCGGGCAGTACTTC
D: NA; size: NA; V: TRBV6-5; J: TRBJ2-5; CDR3: CASTAPIQETQYF; DNA: TGTGCCAGCACTGCGCCTATTCAAGAGACCCAGTACTTC
D: NA; size: NA; V: TRBV6-5; J: TRBJ2-5; CDR3: CASERRGQETQYF; DNA: TGTGCCAGCGAACGGCGAGGTCAAGAGACCCAGTACTTC
D: NA; size: NA; V: TRBV5-6; J: TRBJ2-1; CDR3: CASSLVLTRVSSYNEQFF; DNA: TGTGCCAGCAGCTTAGTGCTGACCAGGGTCAGCTCCTACAATGAGCAGTTCTTC
D: NA; size: NA; V: TRBV11-3; J: TRBJ2-3; CDR3: CASSLGGPSADTQYF; DNA: TGTGCCAGCAGCTTGGGGGGACCTAGCGCAGATACGCAGTATTTT
D: NA; size: NA; V: TRBV7-2; J: TRBJ2-6; CDR3: CASSPAPGIGANVLTF; DNA: TGTGCCAGCAGCCCCGCCCCAGGGATTGGGGCCAACGTCCTGACTTTC
D: NA; size: NA; V: TRBV10-2; J: TRBJ2-2; CDR3: CASSAYRNTGELFF; DNA: TGCGCCAGCAGTGCGTATCGGAACACCGGGGAGCTGTTTTTT